These 12 T cell receptor beta chains originate from one sample sequenced in a study of shared clonotypes between healthy human individuals. The naive CD8 population came from CD45RO-negative cells selected for CCR7, without terminally differentiated effector memory CD45RA+ cells. TCRdb's table, derived via immunoSEQ multiplex PCR, lists solely in-frame clones and lacks some. The table has some 800,000 clones, about 92% seen once. Input material: naive CD8+ T cells sorted from blood. These receptors came from a man aged 25 to 45 in good health.

This clone was counted a single time. V gene TRBV29-1 combines with J gene TRBJ2-2; 7 nucleotides agree with TRBD1. Germline-derived CDR1 and CDR2 are SQVTM and ANQGSEA. V shed 0 bases and J 5 bases; nucleotides not matched to a gene: 3. The CDR3 sequence is 14 residues long. The CDR3 coding sequence is TGCAGCGTTGAAGAAAGGGGGCCTACCGGGGAGCTGTTTTTT. Translation gives CSVEERGPTGELFF.

The chain combines TRBV27 with TRBJ2-7; D is possibly TRBD2 (5 bases). In germline, CDR1 is MNHEY, CDR2 SMNVEV (reference sequence). The CDR3 covers 13 residues. Trimming stripped 0 bases from V and 6 bases from J, with 9 bases between. CDR3 in amino acids: CASSLSRDSEQYF. CDR3 bases: TGTGCCAGCAGTTTATCCCGGGATAGCGAGCAGTACTTC.

The chain carries TRBV5-1 and TRBJ2-1; tentative D call: TRBD2 (6 bases). The germline CDR1 and CDR2 sequences are SGHRS and YFSETQ. V was pared by 2 bases and J by 0 bases, with 12 bases between. The CDR3 runs to 16 residues. The CDR3 DNA follows: TGCGCCAGCAGCTTTCATAGCGGAGTCTCCTACAATGAGCAGTTCTTC. Residues: CASSFHSGVSYNEQFF.

The chain links TRBV7-9 to TRBJ2-5; no clear D. With 8 bases removed from V and 5 bases from J, the gap between germline ends came to 12 bases. CDR1 is SEHNR and CDR2 is FQNEAQ in the germline V gene (reference sequence). This CDR3 is built from 12 residues. DNA for the CDR3: TGTGCCAGCGGGATAACGATCGAGACCCAGTACTTC. The encoded protein is CASGITIETQYF.

Note on this clone: The same CDR3 is also encoded by other DNA sequences in this sample. V and J are TRBV7-9 and TRBJ2-7, with 7 bases lining up with TRBD1. Germline V gene lookup returns CDR1 SEHNR and CDR2 FQNEAQ (reference sequence). The CDR3 sequence is 13 residues long. V was pared by 4 bases and J by 3 bases, with 3 bases of the junction left unmatched. CDR3 sequence (DNA): TGTGCCAGCAGCTCCCGGGACAGCTACGAGCAGTACTTC. This sequence encodes CASSSRDSYEQYF.

The chain uses TRBV7-9 and TRBJ2-3; D ambiguous. V shed 4 bases and J shed 7 bases, with 6 bases lying between them. The germline V gene encodes CDR1 SEHNR and CDR2 FQNEAQ (reference sequence). This CDR3 is 11 amino acids long. CDR3 nucleotide sequence: TGTGCCAGCAGCTCCCCAAATACGCAGTATTTT. Translation gives CASSSPNTQYF.

This clone was seen a handful of times. The chain combines TRBV5-1 with TRBJ2-2; D uncertain. V shed 1 base and J shed 3 bases, with 7 bases lying between them. This CDR3 is built from 14 residues. CDR1 and CDR2 from the germline V gene are SGHRS and YFSETQ. The CDR3 region is CASSLNGYTGELFF. Written as DNA, the CDR3 is TGCGCCAGCAGCTTGAACGGCTACACCGGGGAGCTGTTTTTT.

This clone showed up just once. V usage is TRBV27 and J usage is TRBJ2-2; 14 nucleotides align to TRBD2. Germline V CDR1 and CDR2: MNHEY, SMNVEV (reference sequence). The CDR3 sequence is 17 residues long. Trimming at V came to 4 bases and at J to 2 bases, leaving 3 bases not matched to a gene. The CDR3 here is CASSSGLAGGNTGELFF. The CDR3, as DNA: TGTGCCAGCAGTTCCGGACTAGCGGGAGGTAACACCGGGGAGCTGTTTTTT.

Here the CDR3 DNA reads TGCGCCAGCAGCTCCGGGACAGGGGTCTACGAGCAGTACTTC. Its translation is CASSSGTGVYEQYF. V gene TRBV5-1 combines with J gene TRBJ2-7; TRBD1 matches 10 bases. Germline CDR1 is SGHRS and CDR2 is YFSETQ. V dropped 3 bases and J dropped 3; count of bases not matched to a gene: 3. The CDR3 loop spans 14 amino acids.

This chain connects TRBV5-1 to TRBJ2-3, with 9 bases identical to TRBD1. The CDR3 spans 15 residues. J lost 2 bases, V lost 4 bases, and 5 bases had no gene match. The germline CDR1 and CDR2 sequences are SGHRS and YFSETQ. The CDR3 DNA sequence: TGCGCCAGCAGCCATGGGACAGGGTACACAGATACGCAGTATTTT. Translated: CASSHGTGYTDTQYF.

Concerning this clone: The sample has other DNA sequences that encode this CDR3 too. As DNA, the CDR3 is TGTGCCAGCAGTTTGGACGGCTACGAGCAGTACTTC. Translation: CASSLDGYEQYF. The rearrangement joins TRBV27 to TRBJ2-7; unclear D gene. This CDR3 spans 12 amino acids. The V end was cut by 3 bases, the J end by 3 bases, with 6 bases between. Germline CDR1 MNHEY, CDR2 SMNVEV (reference sequence).

V gene TRBV6-5 combines with J gene TRBJ1-5, with D hard to call. Trimming removed 9 bases from V and 9 bases from J, with 9 bases in between. Germline loops: CDR1 MNHEY, CDR2 SVGAGI. The CDR3 runs 10 residues. CDR3 DNA sequence: TGTGCCAGTGGGCAGCGGCCCCAGCATTTT. It yields the protein CASGQRPQHF.